This TCR beta chain was identified in a study of human T cells and chemical hapten exposure. Study conclusions and caveats: No alteration of TCRs above 1 in 1000 frequency was seen with DPC sensitization.

Time point noted: pre-sensitization, week 0. Regarding treatment: therapeutic diphenylcyclopropenone sensitization with weekly scalp DPC. TCRdb recomputed calls from the RACE reads with MiXCR, one row per CDR3 protein. In the table there are tens of thousands of distinct CDR3 sequences, nearly 10% of which are singletons. V was pared by 7 bases and J by 6 bases, with 12 bases of the junction left unmatched. The CDR3 runs 14 residues. Germline V lookup: CDR1 SQVTM, CDR2 ANQGSEA. This clonotype was picked up a small number of times. What it binds is not known. This sequence was found in a woman between 35 and 50 years old with alopecia areata. Some clones in this sample may be carry-over from other donors' samples. V is TRBV29-1 and J is TRBJ2-7; TRBD1 aligns across 10 bases. Here the sequenced sample was whole blood, taken in connection with sensitization to the hapten diphenylcyclopropenone (DPC). The CDR3 bases are TGCAGCGCTAGGATGGGACAGGGGTCGGGCGAGCAGTACTTC. This codes for CSARMGQGSGEQYF.